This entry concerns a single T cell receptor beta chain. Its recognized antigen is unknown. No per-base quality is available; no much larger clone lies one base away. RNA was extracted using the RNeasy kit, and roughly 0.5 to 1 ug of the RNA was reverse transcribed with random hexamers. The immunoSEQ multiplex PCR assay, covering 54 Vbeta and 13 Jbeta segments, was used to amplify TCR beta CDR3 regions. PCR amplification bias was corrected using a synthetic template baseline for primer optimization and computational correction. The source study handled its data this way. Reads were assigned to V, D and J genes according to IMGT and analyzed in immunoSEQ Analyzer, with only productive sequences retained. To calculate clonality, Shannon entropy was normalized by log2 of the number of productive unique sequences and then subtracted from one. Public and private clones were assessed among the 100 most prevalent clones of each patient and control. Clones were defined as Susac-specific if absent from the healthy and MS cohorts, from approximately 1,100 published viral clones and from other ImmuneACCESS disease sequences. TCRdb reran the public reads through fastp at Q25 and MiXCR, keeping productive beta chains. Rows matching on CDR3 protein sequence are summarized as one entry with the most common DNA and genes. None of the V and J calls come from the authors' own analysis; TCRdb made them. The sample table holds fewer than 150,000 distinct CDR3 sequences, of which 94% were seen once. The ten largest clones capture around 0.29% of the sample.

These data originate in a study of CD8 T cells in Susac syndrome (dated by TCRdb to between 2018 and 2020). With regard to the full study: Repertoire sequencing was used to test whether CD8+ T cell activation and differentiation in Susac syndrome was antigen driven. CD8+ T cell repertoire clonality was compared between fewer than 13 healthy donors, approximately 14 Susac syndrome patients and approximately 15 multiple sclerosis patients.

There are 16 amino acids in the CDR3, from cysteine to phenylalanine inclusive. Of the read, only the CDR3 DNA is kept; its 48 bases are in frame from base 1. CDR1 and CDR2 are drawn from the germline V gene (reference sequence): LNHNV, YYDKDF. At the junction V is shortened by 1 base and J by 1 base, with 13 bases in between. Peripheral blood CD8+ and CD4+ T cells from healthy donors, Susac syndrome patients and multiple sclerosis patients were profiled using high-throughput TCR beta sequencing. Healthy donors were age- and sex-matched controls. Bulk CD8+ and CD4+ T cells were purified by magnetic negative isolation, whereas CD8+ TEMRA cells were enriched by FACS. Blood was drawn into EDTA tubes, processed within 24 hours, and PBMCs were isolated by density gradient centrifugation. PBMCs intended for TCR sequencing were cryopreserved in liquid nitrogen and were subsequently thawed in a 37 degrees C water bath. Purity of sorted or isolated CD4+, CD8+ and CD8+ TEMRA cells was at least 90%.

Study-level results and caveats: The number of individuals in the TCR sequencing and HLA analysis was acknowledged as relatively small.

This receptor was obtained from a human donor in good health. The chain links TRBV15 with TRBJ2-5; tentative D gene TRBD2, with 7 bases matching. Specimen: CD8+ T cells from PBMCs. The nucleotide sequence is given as TGTGCCACCAGCAGAGGCGGGGGCGCCCTCCAAGAGACCCAGTACTTC. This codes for CATSRGGGALQETQYF.